This T cell receptor (beta chain) was documented in a study of blood T cell repertoires in COVID-19. The wider study: The study drew acute and convalescent COVID-19 samples from the United States, Italy and Spain. T cells, B-cell-depleted T cells, or PBMCs supplied cDNA or gDNA.

Original processing methods: Using reference gene primer amplification, nucleated cell counts were estimated. The data were produced by immunoSEQ multiplex PCR, yet TCRdb's version contains in-frame clones alone and is incomplete. V and J calls and clone size are as listed in that table; D and trimming were resolved from the DNA. The sample shows 100,000 to 150,000 clones, roughly 90% of them seen only once. Germline CDR1 reads MNHNS; CDR2 reads SASEGT. The CDR3 has 14 amino acids. V dropped 3 bases and J dropped 8; count of bases not matched to a gene: 9. The chain uses TRBV6-1 and TRBJ1-2; TRBD1 aligns across 7 bases. Sequenced material: peripheral blood. This TCR came from a man between 70 and 80 years old with active COVID-19. CDR3 loop: CASSDASTGSGYTF. The DNA of the CDR3 is TGTGCCAGCAGTGACGCGTCGACAGGGAGCGGCTACACCTTC.